Listed below are T cell receptor beta chains from one sample, sequenced in a study of beta chain features in type 1 diabetes. The assay was immunoSEQ multiplex PCR, and TCRdb's table has in-frame clones only and misses some. The data contain more than 110,000 clones, 6.9% of them singletons. Input material: central memory CD4+ T cells from blood. These receptors all stem from a woman aged 25 to 39 in good health. CDR3s include the opening cysteine and the closing phenylalanine or tryptophan. D genes are given only for firm matches. Where a row states a size, it is once, few, many or the class of an expanded clone; other rows omit it.

TRBJ1-5 | few | 15 | . | TRBV6-5 | CASSYSREGGQPQHF | TGTGCCAGCAGTTACTCGAGGGAGGGGGGGCAGCCCCAGCATTTT
TRBJ2-5 | . | 16 | TRBD1 | TRBV30 | CAWGPGTDLYQETQYF | TGTGCCTGGGGGCCCGGGACAGATCTGTACCAAGAGACCCAGTACTTC
TRBJ2-5 | few | 12 | . | TRBV29-1 | CSVGQAQETQYF | TGCAGCGTTGGGCAGGCACAAGAGACCCAGTACTTC
TRBJ2-2 | few | 13 | . | TRBV18 | CASSPPSYGELFF | TGTGCCAGCTCACCACCGTCTTACGGGGAGCTGTTTTTT
TRBJ1-1 | . | 14 | . | TRBV2 | CASSDQGGRTEAFF | TGTGCCAGCAGTGACCAAGGGGGACGGACTGAAGCTTTCTTT
TRBJ1-1 | . | 13 | . | TRBV4-3 | CASSQDLAGEAFF | TGCGCCAGCAGCCAAGATTTGGCAGGGGAAGCTTTCTTT
TRBJ2-7 | . | 14 | TRBD1 | TRBV6-5 | CASRNGQGSYEQYF | TGTGCCAGCAGGAATGGACAGGGCTCCTACGAGCAGTACTTC
TRBJ2-3 | few | 15 | . | TRBV14 | CASSPQGHSFDTQYF | TGTGCCAGCAGCCCCCAGGGACATTCTTTCGATACGCAGTATTTT
TRBJ2-5 | few | 15 | . | TRBV7-2 | CASSLRTVWRETQYF | TGTGCCAGCAGCTTAAGGACAGTCTGGCGGGAGACCCAGTACTTC
TRBJ1-4 | . | 13 | . | TRBV6-6 | CASRGRANEKLFF | TGTGCCAGCAGGGGCAGGGCTAATGAAAAACTGTTTTTT
TRBJ2-7 | few | 17 | TRBD2 | TRBV5-4 | CASSRAPTSGSADEQYF | TGTGCCAGCAGCCGGGCCCCGACTAGCGGGAGTGCCGACGAGCAGTACTTC
TRBJ2-3 | few | 15 | . | TRBV18 | CASSPRRDSTDTQYF | TGTGCCAGCTCACCACGGCGGGACAGCACAGATACGCAGTATTTT
TRBJ2-1 | few | 16 | TRBD2 | TRBV28 | CASSSILAGGSNEQFF | TGTGCCAGCAGTTCCATTCTAGCGGGAGGTAGCAATGAGCAGTTCTTC
TRBJ1-4 | few | 16 | . | TRBV5-1 | CASSLSVRGSDEKLFF | TGCGCCAGCAGCCTATCGGTCAGGGGAAGCGATGAAAAACTGTTTTTT
TRBJ2-2 | . | 15 | TRBD1 | TRBV7-9 | CASSSWTGGTGELFF | TGTGCCAGCAGCTCATGGACAGGGGGCACCGGGGAGCTGTTTTTT
TRBJ1-2 | few | 12 | TRBD1 | TRBV11-2 | CASSRQGVGYTF | TGTGCCAGCAGCAGGCAGGGGGTCGGCTACACCTTC
TRBJ1-1 | . | 13 | . | TRBV5-1 | CASSLVGDTVAFF | TGCGCCAGCAGCTTGGTGGGGGACACCGTGGCTTTCTTT
TRBJ2-7 | . | 15 | . | TRBV4-1 | CASSQAARGIGVKYF | TGCGCCAGCAGCCAAGCGGCCAGGGGAATAGGAGTCAAGTACTTC
TRBJ2-7 | few | 14 | . | TRBV7-3 | CASSQSGLVYEQYF | TGTGCCAGCAGCCAAAGTGGGCTCGTCTACGAGCAGTACTTC
TRBJ2-4 | many | 13 | TRBD2 | TRBV29-1 | CSVVTSVQNIQYF | TGCAGCGTTGTGACTAGCGTTCAAAACATTCAGTACTTC
TRBJ2-7 | few | 16 | . | TRBV18 | CASSPPGLSLHYEQYF | TGTGCCAGCTCACCACCCGGGTTGAGCCTACACTACGAGCAGTACTTC
TRBJ1-3 | few | 17 | . | TRBV4-2 | CASSQEWERLSGNTIYF | TGTGCCAGCAGCCAAGAATGGGAGCGCTTATCTGGAAACACCATATATTTT
TRBJ1-1 | . | 13 | . | TRBV5-1 | CASETGSNTEAFF | TGCGCCAGCGAAACAGGGTCGAACACTGAAGCTTTCTTT
TRBJ2-3 | . | 14 | . | TRBV6-1 | CASSETGRRDTQYF | TGTGCCAGCAGTGAAACAGGGCGCCGGGATACGCAGTATTTT
TRBJ2-2 | . | 13 | . | TRBV7-2 | CASSSRSTRELFF | TGTGCCAGCAGCTCCAGGTCGACCCGGGAGCTGTTTTTT
TRBJ2-3 | many | 16 | TRBD2 | TRBV14 | CASSRIGRGGSDTQYF | TGTGCCAGCAGCCGAATTGGACGCGGGGGGTCAGATACGCAGTATTTT
TRBJ2-7 | . | 13 | TRBD2 | TRBV27 | CASRVAGGGEQYF | TGTGCCAGCAGGGTAGCGGGCGGGGGGGAGCAGTACTTC
TRBJ2-1 | . | 18 | TRBD1 | TRBV7-2 | CASSLGGTGASSYNEQFF | TGTGCCAGCAGCTTAGGAGGGACAGGGGCCTCCTCCTACAATGAGCAGTTCTTC
TRBJ1-2 | . | 12 | . | TRBV28 | CASSFTPGRYTF | TGTGCCAGCAGTTTTACCCCAGGGCGCTACACCTTC
TRBJ1-2 | . | 13 | . | TRBV28 | CASSRQLDFGYTF | TGTGCCAGCAGTCGACAATTGGACTTCGGCTACACCTTC
TRBJ2-7 | . | 17 | TRBD1 | TRBV28 | CASSSQRTGRSSYEQYF | TGTGCCAGCAGTTCGCAGCGGACAGGGAGATCCTCCTACGAGCAGTACTTC
TRBJ2-1 | many | 14 | . | TRBV7-9 | CASGSGPLYNEQFF | TGTGCCAGCGGCAGCGGGCCCTTATACAATGAGCAGTTCTTC
TRBJ1-1 | . | 13 | . | TRBV30 | CAWSVGRETEAFF | TGTGCCTGGAGTGTCGGCAGGGAAACTGAAGCTTTCTTT
TRBJ1-4 | few | 15 | . | TRBV4-3 | CASSQEGEGRPALFF | TGCGCCAGCAGCCAAGAGGGGGAGGGGCGACCAGCACTGTTTTTT
TRBJ1-1 | . | 13 | . | TRBV7-8 | CASTRGANTEAFF | TGTGCCAGTACTCGGGGGGCGAACACTGAAGCTTTCTTT
TRBJ2-1 | . | 15 | . | TRBV5-5 | CASTTSSSSYNEQFF | TGTGCCAGCACCACTTCCTCAAGCTCCTACAATGAGCAGTTCTTC
TRBJ2-3 | few | 14 | TRBD2 | TRBV7-2 | CASSELAGAGTQYF | TGTGCCAGCAGCGAACTAGCGGGAGCAGGCACGCAGTATTTT
TRBJ2-7 | . | 15 | . | TRBV9 | CASSVGTGGDYEQYF | TGTGCCAGCAGCGTAGGAACAGGGGGGGACTACGAGCAGTACTTC
TRBJ2-4 | . | 14 | . | TRBV5-4 | CASSQAGSQNIQYF | TGCGCCAGCAGCCAAGCCGGGAGCCAAAACATTCAGTACTTC
TRBJ2-2 | once | 16 | . | TRBV18 | CASSPEKDSPTGELFF | TGTGCCAGCTCTCCGGAAAAGGACAGTCCCACCGGGGAGCTGTTTTTT
TRBJ1-5 | many | 15 | TRBD1 | TRBV28 | CASRGGDRENQPQHF | TGTGCCAGCAGGGGTGGGGACAGGGAGAATCAGCCCCAGCATTTT
TRBJ2-1 | few | 16 | . | TRBV7-8 | CASSTLAARANNEQFF | TGTGCCAGCAGCACCTTAGCCGCGCGGGCGAACAATGAGCAGTTCTTC
TRBJ1-5 | few | 12 | . | TRBV7-8 | CASSSTGQPQHF | TGTGCCAGCAGCTCCACGGGTCAGCCCCAGCATTTT
TRBJ2-7 | . | 14 | . | TRBV19 | CASSTGRDSYEQYF | TGTGCCAGTAGTACAGGCAGGGATTCCTACGAGCAGTACTTC
TRBJ2-6 | many | 15 | TRBD1 | TRBV7-9 | CASSLQGAGANVLTF | TGTGCCAGCAGCTTACAGGGGGCTGGGGCCAACGTCCTGACTTTC
TRBJ1-4 | . | 17 | . | TRBV6-1 | CASSEAHASATNEKLFF | TGTGCCAGCAGTGAAGCGCACGCGTCTGCAACTAATGAAAAACTGTTTTTT
TRBJ2-1 | few | 15 | . | TRBV7-3 | CASSLRAADYNEQFF | TGTGCCAGCAGCTTAAGGGCAGCAGACTACAATGAGCAGTTCTTC
TRBJ2-6 | . | 17 | . | TRBV5-1 | CASSLWAGVSGANVLTF | TGCGCCAGCAGCTTGTGGGCAGGGGTATCTGGGGCCAACGTCCTGACTTTC
TRBJ2-1 | few | 17 | TRBD2 | TRBV7-2 | CASSAQGLAGSYNEQFF | TGTGCCAGCAGCGCCCAAGGACTAGCGGGCTCCTACAATGAGCAGTTCTTC
TRBJ2-6 | many | 18 | . | TRBV7-9 | CASSTRGRSSSGANVLTF | TGTGCCAGCAGCACCAGAGGTCGGTCGTCCTCTGGGGCCAACGTCCTGACTTTC
TRBJ1-3 | . | 17 | . | TRBV5-4 | CASSLGQGRVSGNTIYF | TGTGCCAGCAGCTTGGGGCAGGGTCGGGTCTCTGGAAACACCATATATTTT
TRBJ2-6 | . | 17 | TRBD2 | TRBV15 | CATSREVGGAGANVLTF | TGTGCCACCAGCAGAGAAGTTGGGGGGGCTGGGGCCAACGTCCTGACTTTC
TRBJ2-7 | . | 17 | TRBD1 | TRBV28 | CATMGQGGLGSFYEQYF | TGTGCCACCATGGGACAGGGCGGGCTTGGGTCGTTTTACGAGCAGTACTTC
TRBJ1-5 | few | 15 | . | TRBV7-2 | CASSFGSSNNQPQHF | TGTGCCAGCAGCTTCGGGTCTAGCAACAATCAGCCCCAGCATTTT
TRBJ1-5 | many | 15 | . | TRBV2 | CASSLTAGDNQPQHF | TGTGCCAGCTCCCTCACGGCAGGCGACAATCAGCCCCAGCATTTT
TRBJ2-2 | once | 14 | . | TRBV9 | CASSVAGNTGELFF | TGTGCCAGCAGCGTAGCAGGAAACACCGGGGAGCTGTTTTTT
TRBJ2-5 | few | 17 | TRBD2 | TRBV15 | CATSRSRLAGVVETQYF | TGTGCCACCAGCAGATCCCGACTAGCGGGAGTGGTAGAGACCCAGTACTTC